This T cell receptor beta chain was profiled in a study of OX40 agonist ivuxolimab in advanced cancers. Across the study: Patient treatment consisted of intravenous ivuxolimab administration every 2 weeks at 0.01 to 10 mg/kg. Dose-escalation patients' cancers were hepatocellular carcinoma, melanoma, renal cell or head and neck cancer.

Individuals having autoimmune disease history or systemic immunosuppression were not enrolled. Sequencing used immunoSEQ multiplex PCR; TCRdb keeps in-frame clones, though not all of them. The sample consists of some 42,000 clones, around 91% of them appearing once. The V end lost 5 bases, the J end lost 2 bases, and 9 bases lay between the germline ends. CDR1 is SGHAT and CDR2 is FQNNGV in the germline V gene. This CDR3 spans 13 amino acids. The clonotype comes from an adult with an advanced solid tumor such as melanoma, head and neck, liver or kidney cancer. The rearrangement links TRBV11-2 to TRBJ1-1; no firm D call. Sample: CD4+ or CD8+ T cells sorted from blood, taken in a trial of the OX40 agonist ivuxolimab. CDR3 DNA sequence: TGTGCCAGCAGCCCGTACAGAAACACTGAAGCTTTCTTT. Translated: CASSPYRNTEAFF.